Sequencing of this TCR beta chain was carried out in a study of blood T cell repertoires in COVID-19. Recovered Cohort 3 donors showed two negative PCRs, clearance, or symptom resolution. CDR1 and CDR2 (germline): SGHTA, FQGNSA. CDR3 length: 14 amino acids. J lost 8 bases, V lost 3 bases, and 8 bases had no gene match. Clones were sequenced by immunoSEQ multiplex PCR, and TCRdb holds only the in-frame ones, with some missing. The sample yields around 300,000 clones, around nine tenths seen once. This sequence joins TRBV7-2 and TRBJ1-2, with 8 positions matching TRBD1. The receptor was derived from a woman between 35 and 50 years old who had recovered from COVID-19. Sequencing was carried out using PBMCs or T cells enriched from blood (not recorded which). The chain's CDR3 is CASSFGRQGRGYTF. CDR3 in DNA: TGTGCCAGCAGCTTCGGAAGACAGGGGCGAGGCTACACCTTC. The whole variable domain, remainder taken from reference TRBV7-2 and TRBJ1-2, is GAGVSQSPSNKVTEKGKDVELRCDPISGHTALYWYRQSLGQGLEFLIYFQGNSAPDKSGLPSDRFSAERTGGSVSTLTIQRTQQEDSAVYLCASSFGRQGRGYTFGSGTRLTVV.